These 18 T cell receptor beta chains share one sample of origin, sequenced in a study of shared clonotypes between healthy human individuals. Naive CD8 isolation took CD45RO-negative cells positively selected for CCR7 and excluded terminally differentiated effector memory CD45RA+ cells. Profiling relied on immunoSEQ multiplex PCR, and the TCRdb table lists in-frame clones only, not all of them. The table shows around 2.1 million clones, with more than 85% occurring only once. The sequenced sample consisted of naive CD8+ T cells from PBMCs. The source is a man between 18 and 35 years old in good health. Some clones in this sample may be carry-over from other donors' samples.

The sample holds one count of this clone. V gene TRBV10-1 combines with J gene TRBJ1-3, with D maybe TRBD1 (6 bases). Germline V lookup: CDR1 WNHNN, CDR2 SYGVQD (reference sequence). V lost 8 bases and J 4 bases, leaving 18 bases between the germline ends. This CDR3 spans 15 amino acids. CDR3 region: CASPRGGLGGNTIYF. DNA for the CDR3: TGCGCCAGCCCGAGGGGGGGGCTAGGAGGAAACACCATATATTTT.

J is TRBJ2-1 and V is TRBV14; 13 bases fit TRBD2. The CDR3 covers 19 residues. Germline V gene sequence: CDR1 SGHDN, CDR2 FVKESK. V shed 2 bases and J 0 bases; nucleotides not matched to a gene: 7. The CDR3 coding sequence is TGTGCCAGCAGCCAACCGGGACTAGCGGGGATAAGCTCCTACAATGAGCAGTTCTTC. Its protein is CASSQPGLAGISSYNEQFF.

The chain has TRBV4-1 and TRBJ2-7; no firm D call. The CDR3 runs 16 residues. Deletions cut 1 base from V and 4 bases from J, with 17 bases between. Germline lookup yields CDR1 MGHRA and CDR2 YSYEKL. The CDR3 DNA is TGCGCCAGCAGCCAAGCTCCCGTTTTACAGACGTACGAGCAGTACTTC. Amino acid sequence: CASSQAPVLQTYEQYF.

The CDR3 loop reads CASRGATGPNEKLFF. CDR3 nucleotides: TGTGCCAGCAGGGGAGCGACAGGGCCTAATGAAAAACTGTTTTTT. The chain combines TRBV2 with TRBJ1-4, with 7 bases identical to TRBD1. The CDR3 is 15 amino acids. V was clipped by 6 bases and J by 3 bases; unmatched bases: 7. From germline, CDR1 is SNHLY and CDR2 FYNNEI.

This chain links TRBV28 with TRBJ2-7; possibly TRBD1 for D (6 bases). The V end was cut by 4 bases, the J end by 7 bases, with 23 bases between. The CDR3 is made up of 16 amino acids. Germline CDR1 reads MDHEN; CDR2 reads SYDVKM. The CDR3 DNA reads as TGTGCCAGCAGTTGGGGGCCGGGACCCGAGGTTTTGGAGCAGTACTTC. This sequence encodes CASSWGPGPEVLEQYF.

The chain links TRBV7-9 to TRBJ2-7, with 9 bases matching TRBD1. CDR1 SEHNR and CDR2 FQNEAQ come from the germline V gene (reference sequence). The CDR3 totals 17 residues. Trimming removed 0 bases from V and 9 bases from J; junction bases left unmatched: 15. The CDR3 DNA reads as TGTGCCAGCAGCTTAGCGCCCAGGTTAGGACAGGGGTTCTTGCAGTACTTC. As protein: CASSLAPRLGQGFLQYF.

The chain recombines TRBV11-2 with TRBJ2-2; 9 bases line up with TRBD2. The J segment lost 6 bases and the V segment lost 5 bases, leaving 13 bases of the junction unmatched. CDR1 and CDR2 from the germline V gene are SGHAT and FQNNGV. This CDR3 has 17 residues. DNA of the CDR3: TGTGCCAGCAGCGTGGGCGACGGCGGGACTAGCTCCGGGGAGCTGTTTTTT. Protein sequence: CASSVGDGGTSSGELFF.

The chain joins TRBV18 to TRBJ2-2; 7 bases fit TRBD1. CDR1 and CDR2 (germline): KGHSH, LQKENI. Losses at the gene ends were 3 bases for V and 1 base for J; bases not matched to a gene: 8. The CDR3 runs to 17 residues. The CDR3 sequence is CASSPRKDRRNTGELFF. The DNA for the CDR3 is TGTGCCAGCTCACCCCGAAAGGACAGGAGGAACACCGGGGAGCTGTTTTTT.

The genes are TRBV7-6 and TRBJ2-3; 14 nucleotides line up with TRBD2. The germline gives CDR1 SGHVS, CDR2 FNYEAQ. The CDR3 covers 17 residues. With V trimmed by 5 bases and J by 3 bases, 7 bases remained unmatched. CDR3: CASSLGTSGRGTDTQYF. CDR3 in DNA: TGTGCCAGCAGCCTCGGGACTAGCGGGAGAGGTACAGATACGCAGTATTTT.

The chain combines TRBV9 with TRBJ2-3, with D possibly TRBD1 on 5 matching bases. CDR1 is SGDLS and CDR2 is YYNGEE in the germline V gene. V gave up 5 bases and J gave up 0 bases, with 13 bases separating them. The length of the CDR3 is 15 residues. CDR3 bases: TGTGCCAGCAGTGGGGCAGGGATGAGCACAGATACGCAGTATTTT. Translating it yields CASSGAGMSTDTQYF.

V and J are TRBV28 and TRBJ2-1; 9 bases agree with TRBD1. Trimming at V came to 6 bases and at J to 6 bases, leaving 12 bases not matched to a gene. CDR3 length equals 16 residues. Germline V lookup: CDR1 MDHEN, CDR2 SYDVKM. The DNA of the CDR3 is TGTGCCAGCAGCCCTACGTGGGACAGGGCCCCCAATGAGCAGTTCTTC. Translation gives CASSPTWDRAPNEQFF.

V gene TRBV28 combines with J gene TRBJ1-5; maybe TRBD1 (5 bases). The CDR3 covers 18 residues. Germline V gene lookup returns CDR1 MDHEN and CDR2 SYDVKM. The germline V and J ends were trimmed by 3 bases and 3 bases, with 21 bases remaining between them. DNA for the CDR3: TGTGCCAGCAGTTTCCCCGACAGCGCCCTTGAACTCAATCAGCCCCAGCATTTT. It encodes CASSFPDSALELNQPQHF.

This chain connects TRBV9 to TRBJ2-5; D gene uncertain. The CDR3 contains 13 residues. V was trimmed by 0 bases and J by 5 bases, leaving 8 bases between them. Germline loops: CDR1 SGDLS, CDR2 YYNGEE. The CDR3 loop is CASSVDKGETQYF. The CDR3 coding sequence is TGTGCCAGCAGCGTAGACAAAGGGGAGACCCAGTACTTC. Filled out from reference TRBV9 and TRBJ2-5, the complete variable domain reads DSGVTQTPKHLITATGQRVTLRCSPRSGDLSVYWYQQSLDQGLQFLIQYYNGEERAKGNILERFSAQQFPDLHSELNLSSLELGDSALYFCASSVDKGETQYFGPGTRLLVL.

V is TRBV7-9 and J is TRBJ2-7; TRBD2 matches at 7 bases. From germline, CDR1 is SEHNR and CDR2 FQNEAQ (reference sequence). This CDR3 has 14 amino acids. The V segment lost 10 bases and the J segment 0 bases; nucleotides outside the gene matches: 9. The CDR3 reads CAIRGGARSYEQYF. The CDR3 nucleotides read TGTGCCATTAGGGGAGGGGCTCGCTCCTACGAGCAGTACTTC. Looking up the rest from reference TRBV7-9 and TRBJ2-7 gives the full variable domain: DTGVSQNPRHKITKRGQNVTFRCDPISEHNRLYWYRQTLGQGPEFLTYFQNEAQLEKSRLLSDRFSAERPKGSFSTLEIQRTEQGDSAMYLCAIRGGARSYEQYFGPGTRLTVT.

This clone was found a few times. V usage is TRBV30 and J usage is TRBJ2-4; TRBD1 agrees at 10 bases. Germline V gene sequence: CDR1 GTSNPN, CDR2 SVGIG (reference sequence). The CDR3 runs to 13 residues. V was clipped by 5 bases and J by 7 bases; unmatched bases: 5. CDR3 sequence reads: CAWEPGQGNIQYF. DNA of the CDR3: TGTGCCTGGGAACCGGGACAGGGGAACATTCAGTACTTC.

This chain joins TRBV5-1 and TRBJ1-1, with D possibly TRBD1 on 5 matching bases. CDR1 is SGHRS and CDR2 is YFSETQ in the germline V gene. Trimming shortened V by 3 bases and J by 1 base, and 13 bases separated the two germline ends. The CDR3 sequence is 15 residues long. The CDR3 region has the DNA TGCGCCAGCAGCTACGGATTCACAGGGAACACTGAAGCTTTCTTT. It codes for CASSYGFTGNTEAFF.

The chain couples TRBV14 to TRBJ2-1; D is ambiguous. Germline V gives CDR1 SGHDN, CDR2 FVKESK. The CDR3 totals 16 residues. V lost 1 base and J lost 7, with 17 bases in between. CDR3 amino acids: CASSQVGYSAGNEQFF. Written as DNA, the CDR3 is TGTGCCAGCAGCCAAGTAGGTTATTCTGCCGGGAATGAGCAGTTCTTC.

V and J are TRBV27 and TRBJ2-7, with no clear D. Germline CDR1 MNHEY, CDR2 SMNVEV (reference sequence). The CDR3 has 14 residues. V was cut by 5 bases and J by 2 bases, with 13 bases left in between. Written as DNA, the CDR3 is TGTGCCAGCAGTCCCTCGGACCGAGCCTACGAGCAGTACTTC. It specifies CASSPSDRAYEQYF.